This T cell receptor beta chain emerged from a study of human T cells and chemical hapten exposure. Study summary: Small differences in pooled library volume mainly drove the variation in TCR yields per sample. Study findings and constraints: Alopecia affected the donors, so their immune response may differ from healthy people's.

From the RACE reads, TCRdb called clonotypes with MiXCR, one entry per CDR3 protein. The sample consists of roughly 200,000 distinct CDR3 sequences, about 22% of them appearing once. The time point was: patch test 1, 2 weeks after DPC sensitization. Treatment of the sample: therapeutic diphenylcyclopropenone sensitization with weekly scalp DPC. Venepuncture was done earlier than the placement of each patch test. Between the trimmed V and J ends, which lost 2 bases and 6 bases, there was a span of 13 bases. The germline gives CDR1 ENHRY, CDR2 SYGVKD. This CDR3 comprises 14 residues. This clonotype was seen repeatedly, ten times or more. Its antigen is undetermined.

The chain recombines TRBV10-3 with TRBJ1-2; no clear D. Material: whole blood, obtained in connection with sensitization to the hapten diphenylcyclopropenone (DPC). The TCR originated in a woman between 50 and 59 years old with alopecia areata. Some clones in this sample may be carry-over from other donors' samples. CDR3 residues: CAISEGPGIHGYTF. CDR3 nucleotide sequence: TGTGCCATCAGTGAGGGCCCGGGGATACATGGCTACACCTTC.